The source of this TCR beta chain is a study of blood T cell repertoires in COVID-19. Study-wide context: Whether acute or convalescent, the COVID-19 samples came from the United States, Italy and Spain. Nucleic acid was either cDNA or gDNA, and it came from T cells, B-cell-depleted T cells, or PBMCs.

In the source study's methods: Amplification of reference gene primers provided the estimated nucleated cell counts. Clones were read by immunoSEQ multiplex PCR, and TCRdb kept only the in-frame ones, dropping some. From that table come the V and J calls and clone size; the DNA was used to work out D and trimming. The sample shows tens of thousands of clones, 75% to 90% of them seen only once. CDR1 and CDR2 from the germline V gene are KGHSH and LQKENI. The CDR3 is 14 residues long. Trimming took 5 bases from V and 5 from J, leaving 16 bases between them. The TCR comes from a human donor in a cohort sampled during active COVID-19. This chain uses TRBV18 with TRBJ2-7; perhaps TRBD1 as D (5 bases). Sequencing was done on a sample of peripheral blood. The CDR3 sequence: CASSSTQGFHEQYF. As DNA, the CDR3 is TGTGCCAGCTCATCAACCCAGGGATTCCACGAGCAGTACTTC.